This T cell receptor beta chain was documented in a study of cytomegalovirus exposure and HLA in healthy donors. With respect to this clone: No antigen is known for it.

This CDR3 region has 11 residues. Trimming took 3 bases from V and 5 from J, leaving 4 bases between them. In germline, CDR1 is SGHTA, CDR2 FQGNSA. Study results and caveats: What was likely a sequencing artifact was a cluster of highly shared sequence variants. After further analysis at a later stage, roughly 16,000 TCR beta sequences were associated with HLA alleles at 0.05 false discovery rate.

It was with 60 Vbeta and 13 Jbeta primers that the PCR ran. Using immunoSEQ multiplex PCR, the repertoire was profiled, and TCRdb retains in-frame clones only, with some absent. The data hold 150,000 to 200,000 clones, with roughly 74% observed a single time. The specimen sequenced was PBMCs. The sequence derives from a woman younger than 45 in good health and CMV-seropositive. This chain connects TRBV7-2 to TRBJ1-2; D gene unclear. CDR3 protein: CASSFEYGYTF. DNA of the CDR3: TGTGCCAGCAGCTTTGAGTATGGCTACACCTTC.